This T cell receptor beta chain was captured in a study of human T cells and chemical hapten exposure. The V and J ends lost 6 bases and 4 bases respectively, with 12 bases between them. The CDR3 runs to 13 residues. TCRdb independently ran MiXCR on the RACE reads; one entry per CDR3 protein. The sample consists of 75,000 to 95,000 distinct CDR3 sequences, 11% of them appearing once. Described time point: patch test 2, 6 weeks after DPC sensitization. As for treatment: therapeutic diphenylcyclopropenone sensitization with weekly scalp DPC. This sequence joins TRBV12-3 or TRBV12-4 and TRBJ1-2; perhaps TRBD1 as D (6 bases). The receptor comes from a man between 35 and 55 years old with alopecia areata. Some clones in this sample may be carry-over from other donors' samples. The sequencing here drew on whole blood, taken in connection with sensitization to the hapten diphenylcyclopropenone (DPC). Here the CDR3 reads CASSPDRFYGYTF. The CDR3, as DNA: TGTGCCAGCAGCCCTGACAGGTTCTATGGCTACACCTTC.